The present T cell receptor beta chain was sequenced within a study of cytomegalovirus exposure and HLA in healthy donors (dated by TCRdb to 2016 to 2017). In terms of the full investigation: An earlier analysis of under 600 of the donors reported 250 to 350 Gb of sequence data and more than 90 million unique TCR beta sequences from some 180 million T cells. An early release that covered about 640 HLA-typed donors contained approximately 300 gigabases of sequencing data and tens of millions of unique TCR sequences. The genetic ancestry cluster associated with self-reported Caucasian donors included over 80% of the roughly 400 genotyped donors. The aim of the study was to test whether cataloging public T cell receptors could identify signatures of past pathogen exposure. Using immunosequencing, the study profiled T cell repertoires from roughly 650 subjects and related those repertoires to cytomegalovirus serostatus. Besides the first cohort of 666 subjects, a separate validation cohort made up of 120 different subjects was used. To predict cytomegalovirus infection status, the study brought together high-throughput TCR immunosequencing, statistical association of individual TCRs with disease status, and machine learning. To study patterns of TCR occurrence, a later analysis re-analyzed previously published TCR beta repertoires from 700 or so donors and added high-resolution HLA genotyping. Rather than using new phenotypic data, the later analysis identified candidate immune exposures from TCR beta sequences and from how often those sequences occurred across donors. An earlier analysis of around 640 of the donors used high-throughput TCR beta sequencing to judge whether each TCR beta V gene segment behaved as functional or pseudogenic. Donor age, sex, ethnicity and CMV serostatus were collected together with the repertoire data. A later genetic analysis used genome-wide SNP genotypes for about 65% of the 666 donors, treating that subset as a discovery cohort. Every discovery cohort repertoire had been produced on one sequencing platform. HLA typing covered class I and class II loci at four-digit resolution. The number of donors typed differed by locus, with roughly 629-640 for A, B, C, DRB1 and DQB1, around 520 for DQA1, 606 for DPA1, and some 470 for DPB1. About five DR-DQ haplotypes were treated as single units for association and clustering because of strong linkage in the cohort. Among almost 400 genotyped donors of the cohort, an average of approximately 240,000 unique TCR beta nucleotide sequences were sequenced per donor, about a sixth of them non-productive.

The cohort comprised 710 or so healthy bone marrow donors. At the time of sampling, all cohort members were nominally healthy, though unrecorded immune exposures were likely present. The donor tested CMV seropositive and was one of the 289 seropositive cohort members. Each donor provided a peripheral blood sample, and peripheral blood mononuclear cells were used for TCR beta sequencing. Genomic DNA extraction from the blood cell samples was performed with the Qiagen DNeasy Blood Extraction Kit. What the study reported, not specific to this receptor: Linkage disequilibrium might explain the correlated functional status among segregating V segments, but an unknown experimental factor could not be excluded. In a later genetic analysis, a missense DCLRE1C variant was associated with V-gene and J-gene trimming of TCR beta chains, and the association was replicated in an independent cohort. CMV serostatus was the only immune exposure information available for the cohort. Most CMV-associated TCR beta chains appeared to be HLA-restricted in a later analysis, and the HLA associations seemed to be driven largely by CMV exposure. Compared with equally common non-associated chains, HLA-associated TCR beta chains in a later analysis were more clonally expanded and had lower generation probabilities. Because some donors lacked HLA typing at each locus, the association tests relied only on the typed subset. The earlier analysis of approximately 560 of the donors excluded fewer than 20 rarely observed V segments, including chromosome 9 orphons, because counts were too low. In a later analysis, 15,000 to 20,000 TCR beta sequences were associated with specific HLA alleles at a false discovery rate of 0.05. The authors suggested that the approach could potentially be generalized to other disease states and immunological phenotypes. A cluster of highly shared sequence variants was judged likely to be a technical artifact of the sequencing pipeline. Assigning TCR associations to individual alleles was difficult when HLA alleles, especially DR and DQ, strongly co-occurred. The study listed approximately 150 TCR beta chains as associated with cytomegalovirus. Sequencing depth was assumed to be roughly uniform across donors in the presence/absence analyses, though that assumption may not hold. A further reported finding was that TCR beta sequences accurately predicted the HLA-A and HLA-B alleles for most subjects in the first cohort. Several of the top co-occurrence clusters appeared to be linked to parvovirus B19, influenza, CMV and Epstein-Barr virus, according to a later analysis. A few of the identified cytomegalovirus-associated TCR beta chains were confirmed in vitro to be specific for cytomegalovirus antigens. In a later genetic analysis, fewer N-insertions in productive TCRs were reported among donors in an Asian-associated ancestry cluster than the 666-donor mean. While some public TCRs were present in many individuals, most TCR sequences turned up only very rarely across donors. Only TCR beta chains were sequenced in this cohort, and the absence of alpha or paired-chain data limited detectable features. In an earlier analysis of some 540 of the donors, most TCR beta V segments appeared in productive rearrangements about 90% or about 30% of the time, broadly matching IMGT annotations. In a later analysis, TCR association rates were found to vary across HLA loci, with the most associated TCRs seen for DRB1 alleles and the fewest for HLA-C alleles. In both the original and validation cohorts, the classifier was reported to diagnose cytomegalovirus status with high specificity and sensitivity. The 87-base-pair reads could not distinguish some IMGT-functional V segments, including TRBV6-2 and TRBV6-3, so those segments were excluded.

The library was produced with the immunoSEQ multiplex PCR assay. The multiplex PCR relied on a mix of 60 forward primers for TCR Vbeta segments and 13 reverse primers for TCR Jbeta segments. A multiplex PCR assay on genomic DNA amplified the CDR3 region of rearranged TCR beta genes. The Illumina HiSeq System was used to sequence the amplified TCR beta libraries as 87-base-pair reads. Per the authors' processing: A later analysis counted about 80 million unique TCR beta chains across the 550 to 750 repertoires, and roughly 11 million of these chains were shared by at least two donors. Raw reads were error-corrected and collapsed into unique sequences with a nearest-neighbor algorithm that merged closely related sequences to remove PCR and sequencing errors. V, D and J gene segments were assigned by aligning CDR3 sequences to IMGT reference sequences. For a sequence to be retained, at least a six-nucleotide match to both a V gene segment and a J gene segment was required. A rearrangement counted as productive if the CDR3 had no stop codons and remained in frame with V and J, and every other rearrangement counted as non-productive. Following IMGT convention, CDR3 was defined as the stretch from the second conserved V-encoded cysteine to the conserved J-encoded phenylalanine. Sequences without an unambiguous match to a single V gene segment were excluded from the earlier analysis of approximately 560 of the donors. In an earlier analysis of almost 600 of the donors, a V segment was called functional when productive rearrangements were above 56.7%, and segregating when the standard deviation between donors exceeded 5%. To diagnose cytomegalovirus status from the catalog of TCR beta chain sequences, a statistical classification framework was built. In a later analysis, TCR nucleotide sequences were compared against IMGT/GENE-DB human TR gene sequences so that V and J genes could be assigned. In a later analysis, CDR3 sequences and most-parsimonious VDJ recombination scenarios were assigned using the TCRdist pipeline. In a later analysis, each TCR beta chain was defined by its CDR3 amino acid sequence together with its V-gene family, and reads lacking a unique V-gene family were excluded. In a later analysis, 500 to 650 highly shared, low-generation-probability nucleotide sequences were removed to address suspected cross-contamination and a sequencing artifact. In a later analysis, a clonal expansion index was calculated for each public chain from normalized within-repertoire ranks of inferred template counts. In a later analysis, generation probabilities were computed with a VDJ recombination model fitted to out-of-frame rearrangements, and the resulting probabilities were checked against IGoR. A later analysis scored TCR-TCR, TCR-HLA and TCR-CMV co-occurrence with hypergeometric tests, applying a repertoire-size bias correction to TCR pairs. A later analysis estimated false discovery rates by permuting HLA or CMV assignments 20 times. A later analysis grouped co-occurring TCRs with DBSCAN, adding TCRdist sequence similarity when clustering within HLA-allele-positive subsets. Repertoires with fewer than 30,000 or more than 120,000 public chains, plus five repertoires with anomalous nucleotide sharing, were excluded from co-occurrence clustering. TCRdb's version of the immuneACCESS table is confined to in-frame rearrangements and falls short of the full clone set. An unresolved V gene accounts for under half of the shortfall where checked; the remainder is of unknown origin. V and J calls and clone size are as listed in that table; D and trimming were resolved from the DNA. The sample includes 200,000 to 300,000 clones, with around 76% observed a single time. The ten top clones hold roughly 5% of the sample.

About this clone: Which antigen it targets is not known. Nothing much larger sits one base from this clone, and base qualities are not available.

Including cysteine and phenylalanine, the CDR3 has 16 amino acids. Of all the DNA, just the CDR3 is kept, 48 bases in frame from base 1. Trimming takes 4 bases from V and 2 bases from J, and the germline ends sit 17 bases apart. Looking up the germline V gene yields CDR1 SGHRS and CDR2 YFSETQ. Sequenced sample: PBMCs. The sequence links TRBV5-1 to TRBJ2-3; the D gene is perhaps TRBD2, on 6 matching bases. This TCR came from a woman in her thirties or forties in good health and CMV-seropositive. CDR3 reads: CASSLDSGGITDTQYF. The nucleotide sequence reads TGCGCCAGCAGCCTCGACAGTGGCGGGATCACAGATACGCAGTATTTT. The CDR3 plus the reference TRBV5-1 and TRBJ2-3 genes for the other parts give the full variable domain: KAGVTQTPRYLIKTRGQQVTLSCSPISGHRSVSWYQQTPGQGLQFLFEYFSETQRNKGNFPGRFSGRQFSNSRSEMNVSTLELGDSALYLCASSLDSGGITDTQYFGPGTRLTVL.